The 27 T cell receptor beta chains below were found in one sample sequenced in a study of blood T cells in healthy people across ages. The authors ran a second PCR of 7 to 11 cycles using a sample-barcoded 5' primer and a J-beta primer mix. MiXCR, run by TCRdb on the 5' RACE reads, gives a single entry per CDR3 protein. The sample contains 1.8 million or so distinct CDR3 sequences, roughly two fifths of which appear only once. Sequenced sample: blood. These TCRs come from a human donor in good health.

The chain links TRBV12-3 or TRBV12-4 to TRBJ1-5; unclear D gene. V was trimmed by 5 bases and J by 5 bases, leaving 19 bases between them. The CDR3 is 16 residues long. The CDR3, as DNA: TGTGCCAGCAGTCCTCAGACGGGGTGGGGATATCAGCCCCAGCATTTT. Translation gives CASSPQTGWGYQPQHF.

This chain's CDR3 is CATSRPVGTGAEQYF. CDR3 in DNA: TGTGCCACCAGCAGACCGGTGGGGACAGGGGCCGAGCAGTACTTC. V and J are TRBV15 and TRBJ2-7; 10 bases are shared with TRBD1. CDR3 size: 15 residues. CDR1 is LNHNV and CDR2 is YYDKDF in the germline V gene (reference sequence). With V trimmed by 2 bases and J by 6 bases, 7 bases remained unmatched.

This chain connects TRBV29-1 to TRBJ2-1, with TRBD1 matching over 8 bases. Trimming took 3 bases from V and 3 from J; bases not matched to a gene: 4. Germline values: CDR1 SQVTM, CDR2 ANQGSEA. This CDR3 has 14 residues. CDR3 loop: CSVDNRGNYNEQFF. The CDR3 region has the DNA TGCAGCGTTGATAACAGGGGGAACTACAATGAGCAGTTCTTC.

This clonotype was detected a few times. This sequence joins TRBV7-9 and TRBJ2-5, with D unclear. V was cut by 5 bases and J by 4 bases, with 8 bases left in between. Germline V gene lookup returns CDR1 SEHNR and CDR2 FQNEAQ (reference sequence). CDR3 size: 12 residues. CDR3 residues: CASSTNSETQYF. The CDR3 nucleotides are TGTGCCAGCAGCACTAATTCAGAGACCCAGTACTTC.

The V and J genes are TRBV11-2 and TRBJ2-1; no clear D. The V gene's germline CDR1 is SGHAT and CDR2 FQNNGV. Trimming shortened V by 1 base and J by 5 bases, and 9 bases separated the two germline ends. The CDR3 sequence is 14 residues long. The CDR3 coding sequence is TGTGCCAGCAGCTTAGGGATCTCGGACAATGAGCAGTTCTTC. Its translation is CASSLGISDNEQFF.

The chain recombines TRBV20-1 with TRBJ1-5; weak D call: TRBD1 (6 bases). Germline V gene sequence: CDR1 DFQATT, CDR2 SNEGSKA (reference sequence). CDR3 length: 14 amino acids. V lost 1 base, J lost 4 bases, and 11 bases lay in between. The CDR3: CSARGGTINQPQHF. CDR3 in DNA: TGCAGTGCTAGAGGGGGGACAATTAATCAGCCCCAGCATTTT.

CDR3 in amino acids: CSAHVPLGYGYTF. CDR3 bases: TGCAGTGCTCATGTTCCTCTGGGCTATGGCTACACCTTC. V gene TRBV20-1 combines with J gene TRBJ1-2; no firm D call. The V gene's germline CDR1 is DFQATT and CDR2 SNEGSKA (reference sequence). There are 13 residues in the CDR3. The V end was cut by 5 bases, the J end by 4 bases, with 14 bases between.

This chain joins TRBV18 and TRBJ1-1; tentative D call: TRBD1 (5 bases). Germline lookup yields CDR1 KGHSH and CDR2 LQKENI. The germline V and J ends were trimmed by 5 bases and 4 bases, with 17 bases remaining between them. The length of the CDR3 is 15 residues. The CDR3 region is CASSKETEGTTEAFF. Here the CDR3 DNA reads TGTGCCAGCTCAAAGGAAACCGAGGGGACCACTGAAGCTTTCTTT.

This rearrangement joins TRBV20-1 to TRBJ2-1; possible D gene TRBD1, 6 bases. Trimming shortened V by 2 bases and J by 4 bases, and 12 bases separated the two germline ends. CDR1 is DFQATT, CDR2 SNEGSKA, per germline (reference sequence). The CDR3 has 14 amino acids. The CDR3 reads CSARSGTPYNEQFF. The DNA of the CDR3 is TGCAGTGCTAGATCCGGGACACCGTACAATGAGCAGTTCTTC.

V gene TRBV7-2 combines with J gene TRBJ2-3, with 7 bases fitting TRBD2. The V gene's germline CDR1 is SGHTA and CDR2 FQGNSA. V lost 2 bases to trimming and J lost 3 bases; unmatched junction nucleotides: 5. This CDR3 has 15 residues. In DNA, the CDR3 is TGTGCCAGCAGCTTATATGGGAGGGGAACAGATACGCAGTATTTT. It is translated as CASSLYGRGTDTQYF.

This clonotype was counted a few times. The V call is TRBV20-1, the J call TRBJ1-5, with no clear D. V was shortened by 3 bases and J by 3 bases, with 12 bases between the two germline ends. Per the germline V gene, CDR1 is DFQATT and CDR2 is SNEGSKA (reference sequence). The length of the CDR3 is 14 residues. In nucleotides, the CDR3 is TGCAGTGCTAGCGGGCTCTACACCAATCAGCCCCAGCATTTT. Amino acid sequence: CSASGLYTNQPQHF.

This chain connects TRBV20-1 to TRBJ2-3; 8 nucleotides align to TRBD2. The length of the CDR3 is 15 residues. CDR1 DFQATT and CDR2 SNEGSKA come from the germline V gene (reference sequence). Trimming took 3 bases from V and 4 from J; bases not matched to a gene: 9. CDR3 loop: CSARVPAGVADTQYF. The CDR3 coding sequence is TGCAGTGCTAGGGTTCCAGCGGGGGTCGCAGATACGCAGTATTTT.

This clonotype was observed a handful of times. The V call is TRBV5-1, the J call TRBJ2-3, with D hard to call. CDR1 and CDR2 (germline): SGHRS, YFSETQ. The CDR3 length is 13 residues. V was clipped by 0 bases and J by 8 bases, with 10 bases between them. CDR3 sequence reads: CASSLASLSTQYF. The CDR3 coding sequence is TGCGCCAGCAGCTTGGCGTCCCTAAGTACGCAGTATTTT.

About this clonotype itself: One end of the junction does not line up with germline, which may come from a read error. The chain has TRBV7-6 and TRBJ2-1, with D possibly being TRBD2 (7 bases). CDR1 and CDR2 from the germline V gene are SGHVS and FNYEAQ. The CDR3 is 16 residues long. CDR3 sequence reads: CASSFEGGLGLDERFF. CDR3 in DNA: TGTGCCAGCAGCTTTGAGGGGGGGCTCGGTTTGGATGAGCGGTTCTTC.

This chain joins TRBV14 and TRBJ2-1; no definite D call. The V gene lost 3 bases and the J gene lost 10 bases, with 7 bases spanning the gap. The length of the CDR3 is 11 residues. The germline gives CDR1 SGHDN, CDR2 FVKESK. The CDR3 region is CASSHTLEQFF. The CDR3 bases are TGTGCCAGCAGCCATACGCTGGAGCAGTTCTTC.

The chain has TRBV7-3 and TRBJ2-1; 14 bases line up with TRBD2. V was clipped by 3 bases and J by 10 bases; unmatched bases: 5. The CDR3 is 15 amino acids. Looked up from germline, CDR1 is SGHTA and CDR2 is FQGTGA. The CDR3, as DNA: TGTGCCAGCAGCTTCTCCGGGACTAGCGGGAGCGAGCAGTTCTTC. Protein sequence: CASSFSGTSGSEQFF.

The rearrangement joins TRBV5-1 to TRBJ2-3; 10 bases are shared with TRBD2. J lost 1 base, V lost 0 bases, and 8 bases had no gene match. The CDR3 has 18 residues. Germline V lookup: CDR1 SGHRS, CDR2 YFSETQ. CDR3 amino acids: CASSLGVSGGYGTDTQYF. DNA of the CDR3: TGCGCCAGCAGCTTGGGTGTTAGCGGGGGGTACGGCACAGATACGCAGTATTTT.

The table lists this clonotype with a few counts. The J gene is TRBJ1-2, the V gene TRBV29-1; tentative D call: TRBD1 (5 bases). Per germline, CDR1 SQVTM and CDR2 ANQGSEA. Trimming took off 0 bases at V and 4 bases at J, with 18 bases between the two ends. The CDR3 is made up of 16 amino acids. CDR3 protein: CSVEDVGQGFIYGYTF. For the CDR3, the DNA is TGCAGCGTTGAAGATGTAGGCCAGGGATTTATCTATGGCTACACCTTC.

This sequence joins TRBV7-9 and TRBJ2-7; 10 bases are a match to TRBD1. Germline CDR1 SEHNR, CDR2 FQNEAQ (reference sequence). The CDR3 runs to 15 residues. V lost 5 bases, J lost 3 bases, and 7 bases stayed unmatched. CDR3 amino acids: CASSSTGTGDYEQYF. As DNA, the CDR3 is TGTGCCAGCAGCAGCACCGGGACAGGGGACTACGAGCAGTACTTC.

This clonotype was detected only once. The chain recombines TRBV18 with TRBJ2-3; D call uncertain. V lost 6 bases, J lost 1 base, and 11 bases lay in between. Germline CDR1 and CDR2: KGHSH and LQKENI. This CDR3 has 14 amino acids. CDR3 protein: CASSGQPRTDTQYF. The CDR3 coding sequence is TGTGCCAGCTCCGGTCAACCGCGCACAGATACGCAGTATTTT. Based on the CDR3 plus reference TRBV18 and TRBJ2-3, the full variable domain is NAGVMQNPRHLVRRRGQEARLRCSPMKGHSHVYWYRQLPEEGLKFMVYLQKENIIDESGMPKERFSAEFPKEGPSILRIQQVVRGDSAAYFCASSGQPRTDTQYFGPGTRLTVL.

The V and J genes are TRBV21-1 and TRBJ2-1; TRBD1 is taken as the D call from the table, unchecked against the DNA. TRBV21-1 is tagged as a pseudogene. This CDR3 has 16 amino acids. The CDR3 DNA is TGTGCCAGCAGCAAAAATGATACAGGTTCTTACAATGAGCAGTTCTTC. It encodes CASSKNDTGSYNEQFF.

In this sample, this clonotype turned up many times. The gene calls are TRBV5-1 and TRBJ2-7; 9 bases line up with TRBD1. The J segment lost 6 bases and the V segment lost 3 bases, leaving 7 bases of the junction unmatched. The CDR3 is 14 amino acids. Per the germline V gene, CDR1 is SGHRS and CDR2 is YFSETQ. The DNA of the CDR3 is TGCGCCAGCAGCTCGGGACAGGGAGTGGGCGAGCAGTACTTC. Translation: CASSSGQGVGEQYF. Together with reference TRBV5-1 and TRBJ2-7, the CDR3 gives the full variable domain: KAGVTQTPRYLIKTRGQQVTLSCSPISGHRSVSWYQQTPGQGLQFLFEYFSETQRNKGNFPGRFSGRQFSNSRSEMNVSTLELGDSALYLCASSSGQGVGEQYFGPGTRLTVT.

CDR3 loop: CASSFNWYEAFF. CDR3 DNA: TGTGCCAGCAGTTTTAATTGGTATGAAGCTTTCTTT. V and J are TRBV28 and TRBJ1-1; D is unresolved. Germline lookup yields CDR1 MDHEN and CDR2 SYDVKM. The CDR3 totals 12 residues. V lost 3 bases to trimming and J lost 7 bases, with 9 bases between them.

For the CDR3, the DNA is TGCAGTGCTAGAGGTGGAGTGGACAGGGAGAACACCGGGGAGCTGTTTTTT. It translates to CSARGGVDRENTGELFF. The chain employs TRBV20-1 and TRBJ2-2; 8 bases fit TRBD1. The germline CDR1 and CDR2 sequences are DFQATT and SNEGSKA (reference sequence). Trimming at V came to 1 base and at J to 1 base, leaving 8 bases not matched to a gene. The CDR3 consists of 17 residues.

V usage is TRBV29-1 and J usage is TRBJ1-2; the match to TRBD1 covers 9 bases. CDR3 length equals 14 residues. The germline gives CDR1 SQVTM, CDR2 ANQGSEA. V was pared by 6 bases and J by 4 bases, with 9 bases of the junction left unmatched. Written as DNA, the CDR3 is TGCAGCGTGACCGGGACAGGGTACTCCTATGGCTACACCTTC. Its protein is CSVTGTGYSYGYTF.

Points on this clonotype: Germline is not matched at one junction end, which may reflect a read error. J is TRBJ2-1 and V is TRBV6-4, with 7 nucleotides matching TRBD1. This CDR3 is built from 15 residues. Germline V gene lookup returns CDR1 MRHNA and CDR2 SNTAGT. The CDR3 DNA sequence: TGTGCCAGCTCACCTATGGGACAGTCCTACAATGAGCAGATCTTC. It yields the protein CASSPMGQSYNEQIF.

The chain combines TRBV7-9 with TRBJ1-2; D call uncertain. This CDR3 has 11 amino acids. V lost 1 base, J lost 7 bases, and 4 bases lay in between. Germline-derived CDR1 and CDR2 are SEHNR and FQNEAQ (reference sequence). The CDR3 region has the DNA TGTGCCAGCAGCTTAGTCTTTGGCTACACCTTC. Amino acid sequence: CASSLVFGYTF.